This T cell receptor beta chain was captured in a study of cytomegalovirus exposure and HLA in healthy donors. Notes on this clone: Its specificity is not known.

The study's findings and limits: Most observed TCR sequences were rare, whereas some public TCRs were detected in many donors.

With 60 Vbeta and 13 Jbeta primers, the PCR was carried out. Some clones are missing from TCRdb's copy, which holds only in-frame ones; the method was immunoSEQ multiplex PCR. This table holds some 100,000 clones, approximately 72% found once. Germline lookup yields CDR1 SGHRS and CDR2 YFSETQ. The V segment lost 4 bases and the J segment 6 bases; nucleotides outside the gene matches: 12. This CDR3 is 15 amino acids long. The material sequenced was PBMCs. The rearrangement links TRBV5-1 to TRBJ2-7; 8 bases are shared with TRBD1. This receptor was obtained from a woman in her 70s in good health and CMV-seropositive. The CDR3 DNA reads as TGCGCCAGCAGCCCCTTTGGACAGGGCTCTCTCGAGCAGTACTTC. Translating gives CASSPFGQGSLEQYF.